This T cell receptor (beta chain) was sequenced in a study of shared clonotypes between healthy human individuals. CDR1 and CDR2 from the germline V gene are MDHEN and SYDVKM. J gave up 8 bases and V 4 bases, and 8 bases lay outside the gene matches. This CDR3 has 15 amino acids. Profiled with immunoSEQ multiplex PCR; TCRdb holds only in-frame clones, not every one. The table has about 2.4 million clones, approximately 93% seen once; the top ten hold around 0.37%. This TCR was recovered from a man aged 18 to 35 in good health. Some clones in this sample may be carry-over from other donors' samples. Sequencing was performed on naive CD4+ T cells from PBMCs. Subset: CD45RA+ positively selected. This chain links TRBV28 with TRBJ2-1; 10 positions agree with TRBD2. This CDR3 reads CASSSSGRRWDEQFF. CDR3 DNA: TGTGCCAGCAGTTCTAGCGGGAGACGCTGGGATGAGCAGTTCTTC.